Listed here are 30 T cell receptor beta chains from one sample, sequenced in a study of early T cells in non-severe SARS-CoV-2 infection. A single record per CDR3 protein comes from TCRdb applying MiXCR to the 5' RACE reads. The sample gives roughly 66,000 distinct CDR3 sequences, roughly 9.1% of which show up once; roughly 3.2% is in the top ten. Source material: whole blood. The receptors were sampled from an adult who was a healthcare worker with PCR-confirmed SARS-CoV-2 infection or an uninfected control (not recorded which).

This clonotype has at least ten counts. The chain combines TRBV20-1 with TRBJ2-7, with TRBD2 identical over 12 bases. Germline loops: CDR1 DFQATT, CDR2 SNEGSKA (reference sequence). This CDR3 contains 15 residues. Germline trimming cut 0 bases from V and 5 bases from J; bases unmatched to any gene: 5. CDR3 sequence: CSARDPLAGGDEQYF. In nucleotides, the CDR3 is TGCAGTGCTAGAGATCCCCTAGCGGGAGGGGACGAGCAGTACTTC.

The J gene is TRBJ2-2, the V gene TRBV7-9, with TRBD1 matching 12 bases. V was clipped by 5 bases and J by 5 bases; unmatched bases: 6. The CDR3 is 16 amino acids. Germline assignment: CDR1 SEHNR and CDR2 FQNEAQ (reference sequence). CDR3 coding DNA: TGTGCCAGCAGCCCCGGGACAGGGGGCCTTACCGGGGAGCTGTTTTTT. Its translation: CASSPGTGGLTGELFF.

This clonotype was detected many times. This sequence joins TRBV20-1 and TRBJ2-1; possible D gene TRBD2, 5 bases. Trimming pared 5 bases from V and 0 bases from J, leaving 11 bases between. The CDR3 covers 14 residues. Germline CDR1 reads DFQATT; CDR2 reads SNEGSKA (reference sequence). CDR3 DNA: TGCAGTGCTTCGAGCGGATACTCCTACAATGAGCAGTTCTTC. Protein product: CSASSGYSYNEQFF.

The gene calls are TRBV5-1 and TRBJ1-3, with 7 bases fitting TRBD1. The CDR3 spans 14 residues. The germline V gene encodes CDR1 SGHRS and CDR2 YFSETQ. V was pared by 4 bases and J by 7 bases, with 8 bases of the junction left unmatched. Here the CDR3 DNA reads TGCGCCAGCAGCCCCGGACAGGAGGGGAACACCATATATTTT. It codes for CASSPGQEGNTIYF.

This clonotype was detected many times. This chain joins TRBV4-3 and TRBJ2-3; tentative D call: TRBD1 (6 bases). The CDR3 contains 14 residues. V was pared by 6 bases and J by 0 bases, with 10 bases between. The germline V gene encodes CDR1 LGHNA and CDR2 YSLEER. CDR3 in DNA: TGCGCCAGCAGGCAGGGGATTAGCACAGATACGCAGTATTTT. It is translated as CASRQGISTDTQYF.

This clonotype was seen ten or more times. V and J are TRBV6-6 and TRBJ2-6; D is unresolved. The germline CDR1 and CDR2 sequences are MNHNY and SVGAGI (reference sequence). CDR3 length: 13 amino acids. V was cut by 7 bases and J by 1 base, with 5 bases left in between. The CDR3 loop reads CASTPSGANVLTF. As DNA, the CDR3 is TGTGCCAGCACTCCTTCTGGGGCCAACGTCCTGACTTTC.

This clonotype was recorded many times. J is TRBJ2-3 and V is TRBV12-3 or TRBV12-4; D assignment may be TRBD1 or TRBD2 (5 bases each). This CDR3 has 16 residues. The germline V and J ends were trimmed by 1 base and 2 bases, with 13 bases remaining between them. The CDR3 spells CASSLGAGTDTDTQYF. The CDR3 nucleotides read TGTGCCAGCAGTTTAGGGGCCGGGACGGACACAGATACGCAGTATTTT.

A few counts support this clonotype. V is TRBV7-3 and J is TRBJ2-1; D is ambiguous. V gave up 3 bases and J gave up 2 bases, with 11 bases separating them. The CDR3 is 15 amino acids. Germline assignment: CDR1 SGHTA and CDR2 FQGTGA. The CDR3 here is CASSFVAATYNEQFF. The DNA of the CDR3 is TGTGCCAGCAGCTTTGTAGCCGCAACCTACAATGAGCAGTTCTTC.

Many counts were recorded for this clonotype. V gene TRBV7-8 combines with J gene TRBJ2-1; TRBD1 aligns across 7 bases. The CDR3 runs to 16 residues. Germline V gene sequence: CDR1 SGHVS, CDR2 FQNEAQ. The V segment lost 2 bases and the J segment 0 bases; nucleotides outside the gene matches: 4. The DNA for the CDR3 is TGTGCCAGCAGCTTATTGTGGGACAGCTCCTACAATGAGCAGTTCTTC. Protein sequence: CASSLLWDSSYNEQFF.

In its sample, this clonotype was seen many times. The CDR3 loop reads CASSRLAGDGELFF. The CDR3 DNA follows: TGTGCCAGCAGCCGACTAGCGGGCGACGGGGAGCTGTTTTTT. The chain links TRBV7-6 to TRBJ2-2, with 10 bases lining up with TRBD2. Trimming took 5 bases from V and 7 from J; bases not matched to a gene: 4. The CDR3 covers 14 residues. Germline assignment: CDR1 SGHVS and CDR2 FNYEAQ.

This chain uses TRBV5-1 with TRBJ2-1; 9 positions match TRBD2. The length of the CDR3 is 19 residues. V was clipped by 2 bases and J by 6 bases; unmatched bases: 18. In germline, CDR1 is SGHRS, CDR2 YFSETQ. This CDR3 reads CASSFPRLAELDPGNEQFF. CDR3 nucleotides: TGCGCCAGCAGCTTCCCGAGACTAGCGGAATTGGACCCGGGCAATGAGCAGTTCTTC.

The chain is built from TRBV6-5 and TRBJ1-6; D ambiguous. Trimming stripped 5 bases from V and 5 bases from J, with 13 bases between. Per the germline V gene, CDR1 is MNHEY and CDR2 is SVGAGI. The CDR3 has 15 amino acids. CDR3 sequence: CASSPGKGHNSPLHF. In DNA form, the CDR3 reads TGTGCCAGCAGTCCCGGGAAGGGCCATAATTCACCCCTCCACTTT.

This clonotype came up a few times. This sequence joins TRBV5-5 and TRBJ2-4; tentatively, D is TRBD1 (6 bases). CDR1 SGHKS and CDR2 YYEKEE come from the germline V gene (reference sequence). This CDR3 region has 15 residues. The V and J ends lost 5 bases and 0 bases respectively, with 12 bases between them. CDR3 residues: CASRVGAVAKNIQYF. The DNA for the CDR3 is TGTGCCAGCAGGGTGGGGGCGGTAGCCAAAAACATTCAGTACTTC.

This clonotype has just a few counts. This rearrangement joins TRBV7-2 to TRBJ2-3, with D tentatively TRBD1 (6 bases). Trimming took 5 bases from V and 4 from J, leaving 19 bases between them. Germline lookup yields CDR1 SGHTA and CDR2 FQGNSA. This CDR3 spans 16 amino acids. The CDR3 here is CASSRELGGSADTQYF. The CDR3 DNA follows: TGTGCCAGCAGCCGAGAGCTAGGGGGTTCAGCAGATACGCAGTATTTT. The variable domain in full, with the rest retrieved from reference TRBV7-2 and TRBJ2-3, is GAGVSQSPSNKVTEKGKDVELRCDPISGHTALYWYRQSLGQGLEFLIYFQGNSAPDKSGLPSDRFSAERTGGSVSTLTIQRTQQEDSAVYLCASSRELGGSADTQYFGPGTRLTVL.

This clonotype was picked up many times. This chain uses TRBV20-1 with TRBJ2-2; TRBD1 matches at 7 bases. The J segment lost 1 base and the V segment lost 5 bases, leaving 1 base of the junction unmatched. Per the germline V gene, CDR1 is DFQATT and CDR2 is SNEGSKA (reference sequence). The CDR3 extends over 13 amino acids. This CDR3 reads CSAWTGNTGELFF. The CDR3 DNA is TGCAGTGCTTGGACAGGGAACACCGGGGAGCTGTTTTTT.

This clonotype was counted only a few times. This sequence joins TRBV20-1 and TRBJ2-2; D uncertain. The V gene's germline CDR1 is DFQATT and CDR2 SNEGSKA (reference sequence). This CDR3 has 15 amino acids. With 0 bases removed from V and 6 bases from J, the gap between germline ends came to 14 bases. CDR3 region: CSARDTWQMAGELFF. The CDR3 nucleotides read TGCAGTGCTAGAGATACTTGGCAGATGGCCGGGGAGCTGTTTTTT.

This clonotype was detected ten times or more. The CDR3 region is CASSLAGQETEQYF. Written as DNA, the CDR3 is TGCGCCAGCAGCTTGGCCGGACAGGAGACAGAGCAGTACTTC. The chain is built from TRBV5-1 and TRBJ2-7; 7 bases align to TRBD1. This CDR3 region has 14 residues. Trimming cost V 0 bases and J 7 bases; bases outside gene matches: 7. In germline, CDR1 is SGHRS, CDR2 YFSETQ. Using reference TRBV5-1 and TRBJ2-7 for the parts outside the CDR3, the full variable domain is KAGVTQTPRYLIKTRGQQVTLSCSPISGHRSVSWYQQTPGQGLQFLFEYFSETQRNKGNFPGRFSGRQFSNSRSEMNVSTLELGDSALYLCASSLAGQETEQYFGPGTRLTVT.

This clonotype was observed many times. J is TRBJ2-1 and V is TRBV11-3; no firm D call. V was clipped by 1 base and J by 8 bases, with 12 bases between them. Per germline, CDR1 SGHNT and CDR2 YENEEA. The CDR3 is made up of 14 amino acids. CDR3 region: CASSLGALIDEQFF. In nucleotides, the CDR3 is TGTGCCAGCAGCTTAGGCGCCTTGATCGATGAGCAGTTCTTC.

This clonotype has only a few counts. The gene calls are TRBV5-1 and TRBJ2-1, with 11 nucleotides matching TRBD2. This CDR3 comprises 17 residues. From germline, CDR1 is SGHRS and CDR2 YFSETQ. V shed 0 bases and J 0 bases; nucleotides not matched to a gene: 2. This CDR3 is CASSLGGLAASYNEQFF. The CDR3 DNA reads TGCGCCAGCAGCTTGGGGGGACTAGCGGCCTCCTACAATGAGCAGTTCTTC.

This clonotype was recorded at least ten times. This sequence joins TRBV5-4 and TRBJ2-3; 7 nucleotides line up with TRBD2. J gave up 2 bases and V 1 base, and 4 bases lay outside the gene matches. The CDR3 is 15 residues long. The germline V gene has CDR1 SGHNT and CDR2 YYREEE (reference sequence). DNA of the CDR3: TGTGCCAGCAGCTTGACCGGGACTAACACAGATACGCAGTATTTT. Translated: CASSLTGTNTDTQYF.

This clonotype has just a few counts. The chain employs TRBV12-3 or TRBV12-4 and TRBJ2-7; no reliable D call. Trimming left V 3 bases short and J 1 base short, with 10 bases between. The CDR3 has 14 residues. DNA of the CDR3: TGTGCCAGCAGTTTCCGAAGTGGGTCCTACGAGCAGTACTTC. It codes for CASSFRSGSYEQYF.

This clonotype came up a few times. This chain uses TRBV7-9 with TRBJ1-1; D perhaps matches TRBD1 (5 bases). The germline V gene encodes CDR1 SEHNR and CDR2 FQNEAQ (reference sequence). This CDR3 is built from 13 residues. Trimming left V 4 bases short and J 5 bases short, with 11 bases between. The CDR3 DNA reads as TGTGCCAGCAGCTCTCACGGGGGGACTGAAGCTTTCTTT. Translated: CASSSHGGTEAFF.

This clonotype came up a few times. The V gene is TRBV20-1, the J gene TRBJ2-5; 13 bases align to TRBD2. Unmatched junction bases numbered 17, after V lost 4 bases and J lost 9 bases. CDR3 length: 17 residues. Germline CDR1 and CDR2: DFQATT and SNEGSKA (reference sequence). The CDR3 here is CSAIQFPGLAGSAAQYF. In nucleotides, the CDR3 is TGCAGTGCTATCCAATTCCCGGGACTAGCGGGATCCGCGGCCCAGTACTTC.

The chain employs TRBV27 and TRBJ2-7; tentatively, D is TRBD2 (5 bases). V lost 6 bases, J lost 2 bases, and 11 bases lay in between. Germline V lookup: CDR1 MNHEY, CDR2 SMNVEV (reference sequence). The CDR3 is 13 residues long. CDR3 DNA sequence: TGTGCCAGCAGCAAGGACTTTACCTACGAGCAGTACTTC. Protein: CASSKDFTYEQYF.

There are a few counts of this clonotype. This chain connects TRBV27 to TRBJ2-7; D not certain. Per germline, CDR1 MNHEY and CDR2 SMNVEV (reference sequence). The V end lost 5 bases, the J end lost 1 base, and 9 bases lay between the germline ends. This CDR3 has 13 residues. CDR3 DNA sequence: TGTGCCAGCAGTCCCTTGGGGTCCTACGAGCAGTACTTC. Protein sequence: CASSPLGSYEQYF.

The sample holds a few counts of this clonotype. V gene TRBV5-5 combines with J gene TRBJ1-2, with D unclear. Trimming shortened V by 5 bases and J by 7 bases, and 15 bases separated the two germline ends. The CDR3 extends over 13 amino acids. Germline V gene data show CDR1 as SGHKS and CDR2 as YYEKEE (reference sequence). The DNA for the CDR3 is TGTGCCAGCAGTCCCCAGCCGACAATTGGCTACACCTTC. Translation: CASSPQPTIGYTF.

This clonotype was seen at least ten times. The rearrangement uses TRBV4-2 and TRBJ2-1; 7 bases are shared with TRBD1. The length of the CDR3 is 15 residues. Germline loops: CDR1 LGHNA, CDR2 YNFKEQ. V dropped 2 bases and J dropped 3; count of bases not matched to a gene: 4. CDR3 sequence (DNA): TGTGCCAGCAGCCAAATCCGGGACAGCTACAATGAGCAGTTCTTC. Protein sequence: CASSQIRDSYNEQFF.

Many counts were recorded for this clonotype. V usage is TRBV28 and J usage is TRBJ1-6, with D hard to call. From germline, CDR1 is MDHEN and CDR2 SYDVKM. CDR3 length equals 15 residues. The germline V and J ends were trimmed by 1 base and 3 bases, with 7 bases remaining between them. CDR3 protein: CASSLYASYNSPLHF. DNA for the CDR3: TGTGCCAGCAGTTTATATGCCAGCTATAATTCACCCCTCCACTTT.

CDR3: CASRGASGRTDEQFF. The CDR3 DNA sequence: TGTGCCAGCAGAGGAGCTAGCGGGAGAACAGATGAGCAGTTCTTC. The J gene is TRBJ2-1, the V gene TRBV2, with TRBD2 identical over 10 bases. Germline CDR1 and CDR2: SNHLY and FYNNEI. With V trimmed by 6 bases and J by 8 bases, 10 bases remained unmatched. This CDR3 spans 15 amino acids.

This clonotype was recorded at least ten times. The chain recombines TRBV20-1 with TRBJ2-7; TRBD2 might be the D (6 bases). This CDR3 spans 15 amino acids. Trimming shortened V by 0 bases and J by 3 bases, and 15 bases separated the two germline ends. Germline CDR1 and CDR2: DFQATT and SNEGSKA (reference sequence). CDR3 DNA sequence: TGCAGTGCTAGAGATGCTAGGGGACTCATCTACGAGCAGTACTTC. Its protein product is CSARDARGLIYEQYF.